The present TCR beta chain was sequenced within a study of blood T cell repertoires in COVID-19. Study overall: The analysed material was cDNA or gDNA that came from T cells, B-cell-depleted T cells, or PBMCs.

Original analysis: Reference gene primers were amplified, and this amplification served to estimate nucleated cell counts. Clones were sequenced by immunoSEQ multiplex PCR, and TCRdb holds only the in-frame ones, with some missing. Clone size and V and J calls were adopted from that table, with D and trimming inferred from the DNA. The data show 52,000 or so clones, approximately 90% seen once. What was sequenced was peripheral blood. The sequence derives from a woman aged 70-85 years with active COVID-19.

In DNA form, the CDR3 reads TGTGCCAGCAGCTTCACCGGGACTAGTTCCAGTGAGCAGTTCTTC. Its protein product is CASSFTGTSSSEQFF. V and J are TRBV11-3 and TRBJ2-1; the match to TRBD2 covers 8 bases. V was clipped by 3 bases and J by 9 bases; unmatched bases: 10. Germline values: CDR1 SGHNT, CDR2 YENEEA. This CDR3 has 15 amino acids.